Shown below are 13 T cell receptor beta chains from a single sample sequenced in a study of cytomegalovirus exposure and HLA in healthy donors (dated by TCRdb to the late 2010s). The library was produced with the immunoSEQ multiplex PCR assay. A mixture of 60 forward primers for TCR Vbeta segments and 13 reverse primers for TCR Jbeta segments was used in the multiplex PCR. TCRdb limited this immuneACCESS table to in-frame rearrangements with V and J called. A share of clones is missing; checked studies link under half to unresolved V genes, and the rest is unexplained. The sample table holds approximately 110,000 clones, of which around 78% were seen once. The leading ten clones occupy about 1.8% of the sample. Specimen: PBMCs. The source is a middle-aged man in good health and CMV-seronegative.

This chain connects TRBV7-9 to TRBJ2-3; 14 bases are shared with TRBD2. Germline V gene sequence: CDR1 SEHNR, CDR2 FQNEAQ (reference sequence). V lost 5 bases, J lost 4 bases, and 5 bases stayed unmatched. The CDR3 is 16 residues long. In nucleotides, the CDR3 is TGTGCCAGCAGCAAGCGACTAGCGGGGGGGGCAGATACGCAGTATTTT. Translation gives CASSKRLAGGADTQYF.

The rearrangement uses TRBV5-1 and TRBJ2-2; TRBD1 might be the D (5 bases). Trimming removed 4 bases at V and 7 bases at J, with 8 bases between. The CDR3 has 12 amino acids. Germline V gene lookup returns CDR1 SGHRS and CDR2 YFSETQ. The CDR3, as DNA: TGCGCCAGCAGCGGACAAGACGGGGAGCTGTTTTTT. Translating it yields CASSGQDGELFF. The full variable domain, in which reference TRBV5-1 and TRBJ2-2 provide the parts outside the CDR3, is KAGVTQTPRYLIKTRGQQVTLSCSPISGHRSVSWYQQTPGQGLQFLFEYFSETQRNKGNFPGRFSGRQFSNSRSEMNVSTLELGDSALYLCASSGQDGELFFGEGSRLTVL.

This clone was observed a handful of times. This rearrangement joins TRBV11-3 to TRBJ2-2, with D possibly matching TRBD2 (5 bases). Germline CDR1 reads SGHNT; CDR2 reads YENEEA. V lost 1 base, J lost 6 bases, and 6 bases lay in between. This CDR3 region has 13 residues. CDR3 DNA sequence: TGTGCCAGCAGCTTAGGAGGGTCCGGGGAGCTGTTTTTT. It encodes CASSLGGSGELFF.

The chain uses TRBV2 and TRBJ2-3, with 13 nucleotides matching TRBD2. The CDR3 runs to 15 residues. Germline V gene sequence: CDR1 SNHLY, CDR2 FYNNEI. V lost 6 bases, J lost 2 bases, and 2 bases stayed unmatched. CDR3 sequence reads: CASRTSGGFTDTQYF. The CDR3 bases are TGTGCCAGCAGGACTAGCGGGGGGTTCACAGATACGCAGTATTTT.

This clone was counted a single time. V usage is TRBV2 and J usage is TRBJ2-2; TRBD1 aligns across 7 bases. Germline CDR1 reads SNHLY; CDR2 reads FYNNEI. V was pared by 7 bases and J by 7 bases, with 6 bases of the junction left unmatched. This CDR3 is built from 13 residues. CDR3 in amino acids: CASKVGQIGELFF. CDR3 nucleotide sequence: TGTGCCAGCAAGGTGGGACAGATCGGGGAGCTGTTTTTT. Supplemented by reference TRBV2 and TRBJ2-2, the full variable domain reads EPEVTQTPSHQVTQMGQEVILRCVPISNHLYFYWYRQILGQKVEFLVSFYNNEISEKSEIFDDQFSVERPDGSNFTLKIRSTKLEDSAMYFCASKVGQIGELFFGEGSRLTVL.

The chain employs TRBV18 and TRBJ2-1; the match to TRBD2 covers 7 bases. In germline, CDR1 is KGHSH, CDR2 LQKENI. This CDR3 is built from 16 residues. Germline trimming cut 6 bases from V and 3 bases from J; bases unmatched to any gene: 11. The CDR3 region is CASSSGGIVVYNEQFF. In nucleotides, the CDR3 is TGTGCCAGCTCTTCGGGGGGAATAGTCGTCTACAATGAGCAGTTCTTC. The full variable domain, completed using reference TRBV18 and TRBJ2-1, is NAGVMQNPRHLVRRRGQEARLRCSPMKGHSHVYWYRQLPEEGLKFMVYLQKENIIDESGMPKERFSAEFPKEGPSILRIQQVVRGDSAAYFCASSSGGIVVYNEQFFGPGTRLTVL.

The chain combines TRBV4-2 with TRBJ1-6; D is perhaps TRBD1 (6 bases). The CDR3 is 15 residues long. Trimming removed 3 bases at V and 3 bases at J, with 9 bases between. Germline-derived CDR1 and CDR2 are LGHNA and YNFKEQ. The CDR3 reads CASSHYRDYNSPLHF. The CDR3 DNA sequence: TGTGCCAGCAGCCACTACAGGGACTATAATTCACCCCTCCACTTT.

This clone was seen at least ten times. The CDR3 DNA is TGTGCCAGCAGCTTAGTGGCCGGGACTGGAAACACCATATATTTT. This codes for CASSLVAGTGNTIYF. The chain recombines TRBV7-2 with TRBJ1-3, with no clear D. V lost 1 base and J 2 bases, leaving 9 bases between the germline ends. Per the germline V gene, CDR1 is SGHTA and CDR2 is FQGNSA. This CDR3 spans 15 amino acids.

This clone came up a few times. The chain links TRBV11-3 to TRBJ2-7, with a possible D match to TRBD2 (6 bases). CDR1 is SGHNT and CDR2 is YENEEA in the germline V gene. Trimming cost V 5 bases and J 4 bases, with 15 bases left between them. The CDR3 covers 14 residues. DNA of the CDR3: TGTGCCAGCAGCCCCGGGACTGCGGGGTACGAGCAGTACTTC. This translates into CASSPGTAGYEQYF.

The genes are TRBV27 and TRBJ1-6, with a tentative D call TRBD1 (5 bases). There are 15 residues in the CDR3. CDR1 and CDR2 (germline): MNHEY, SMNVEV (reference sequence). Trimming stripped 0 bases from V and 10 bases from J, with 13 bases between. The CDR3 bases are TGTGCCAGCAGTTTATCGCAGGGATCGGAATCACCCCTCCACTTT. Its translation is CASSLSQGSESPLHF.

This chain uses TRBV9 with TRBJ1-5; no firm D call. The V gene's germline CDR1 is SGDLS and CDR2 YYNGEE. The CDR3 runs to 14 residues. Trimming removed 5 bases from V and 0 bases from J, with 9 bases in between. CDR3 sequence: CASSSGVSNQPQHF. CDR3 sequence (DNA): TGTGCCAGCAGTTCTGGAGTTAGCAATCAGCCCCAGCATTTT. Together with reference TRBV9 and TRBJ1-5, the CDR3 gives the full variable domain: DSGVTQTPKHLITATGQRVTLRCSPRSGDLSVYWYQQSLDQGLQFLIQYYNGEERAKGNILERFSAQQFPDLHSELNLSSLELGDSALYFCASSSGVSNQPQHFGDGTRLSIL.

The chain links TRBV19 to TRBJ2-7, with TRBD2 as a possible D gene (6 bases). The germline gives CDR1 LNHDA, CDR2 SQIVND (reference sequence). This CDR3 has 13 residues. Trimming cost V 6 bases and J 3 bases, with 12 bases left between them. The CDR3 is CASRGGLNYEQYF. The DNA of the CDR3 is TGTGCCAGTAGGGGGGGACTGAACTACGAGCAGTACTTC.

This clone was seen only once. The chain couples TRBV4-1 to TRBJ2-7; D perhaps matches TRBD1 (5 bases). Between the trimmed V and J ends, which lost 3 bases and 4 bases, there was a span of 10 bases. CDR1 MGHRA and CDR2 YSYEKL come from the germline V gene. The CDR3 contains 13 residues. In DNA form, the CDR3 reads TGCGCCAGCAGCCACGATAGGGGTTACGAGCAGTACGTC. It codes for CASSHDRGYEQYV.